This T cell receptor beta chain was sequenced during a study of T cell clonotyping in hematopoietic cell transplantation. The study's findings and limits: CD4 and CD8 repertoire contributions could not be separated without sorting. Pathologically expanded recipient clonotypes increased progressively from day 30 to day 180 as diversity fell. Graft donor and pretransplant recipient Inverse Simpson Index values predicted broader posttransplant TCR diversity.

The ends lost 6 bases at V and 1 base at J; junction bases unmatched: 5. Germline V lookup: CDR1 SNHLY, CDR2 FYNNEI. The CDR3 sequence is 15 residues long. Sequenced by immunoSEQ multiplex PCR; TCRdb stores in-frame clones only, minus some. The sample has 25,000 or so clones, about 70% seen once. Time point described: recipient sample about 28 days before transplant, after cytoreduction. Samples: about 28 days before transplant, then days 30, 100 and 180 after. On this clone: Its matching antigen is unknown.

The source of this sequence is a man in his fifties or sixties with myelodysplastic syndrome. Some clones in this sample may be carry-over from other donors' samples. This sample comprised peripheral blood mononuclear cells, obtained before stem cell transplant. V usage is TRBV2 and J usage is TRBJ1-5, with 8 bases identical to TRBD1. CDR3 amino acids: CASRQGAGSNQPQHF. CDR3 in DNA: TGTGCCAGCAGGCAGGGGGCAGGGAGCAATCAGCCCCAGCATTTT.